This TCR beta chain was sequenced for a study of control samples from healthy donors and cancer patients. The germline V and J ends were trimmed by 1 base and 5 bases, with 12 bases remaining between them. CDR3 size: 14 residues. Germline V CDR1 and CDR2: SGHNT, YYREEE (reference sequence). Profiling relied on immunoSEQ multiplex PCR, and the TCRdb table lists in-frame clones only, not all of them. The sample yields approximately 84,000 clones, 91% seen once. This clone was picked up a small number of times. This TCR was sampled from a man aged 25 to 40 in good health. The genes are TRBV5-4 and TRBJ1-2; D perhaps matches TRBD1 (6 bases). Input material: blood. Written as DNA, the CDR3 is TGTGCCAGCAGCTTGAACAGGGTGATTTATGGCTACACCTTC. This encodes CASSLNRVIYGYTF. The full variable domain, its missing parts supplied by reference TRBV5-4 and TRBJ1-2, is ETGVTQSPTHLIKTRGQQVTLRCSSQSGHNTVSWYQQALGQGPQFIFQYYREEENGRGNFPPRFSGLQFPNYSSELNVNALELDDSALYLCASSLNRVIYGYTFGSGTRLTVV.